This T cell receptor beta chain was sequenced during a study of T cells expressing NK-cell markers. Whole-study context: According to the study, TCR beta repertoires originated from sorted CD3+CD56+NKG2C+, CD3+CD56+NKG2C- and CD3+CD56-NKG2C+ T cells. The sequencing cohort of eight donors included seven HCMV-seropositive individuals and one seronegative individual.

Beta-chain TCR cDNA was generated via 5'RACE template switching with UMIs. Using the 5' RACE reads, TCRdb records one entry per CDR3 protein without DNA. The clone table shows about 430,000 distinct CDR3 sequences, with the ten largest holding more than 1.4%. The study, taken as a whole, reports: In a handful of donors, dominant clonotypes made up roughly 28.3-65% of CD3+CD56-NKG2C+ cells.

The CDR3 covers 13 residues. Germline V gene data show CDR1 as LNHDA and CDR2 as SQIVND (reference sequence). Regarding this clonotype: What it binds is unknown.

This clonotype was sampled from a woman aged 45-65 years in good health. Sequencing was performed on blood T cells: a sorted CD56 or NKG2C T cell subset, CD4+ or CD8+ T cells, or bulk PBMC T cells (not recorded which). This chain connects TRBV19 to TRBJ2-1; lacking DNA, the TRBD2 call made by TCRdb goes unchecked. CDR3 sequence: CASSPPTSDEQFF.